Each of the 29 T cell receptor beta chains below was sequenced from the same sample in a study of preoperative IRX-2 immunotherapy in early breast cancer. Profiled with immunoSEQ multiplex PCR; TCRdb holds only in-frame clones, not every one. The sample contains roughly 5,500 clones, almost 75% of which appear only once. Treatment noted: preoperative locoregional IRX-2 cytokine immunotherapy. Source: tumor tissue, taken before IRX-2 immunotherapy. These receptors came from a human donor with breast cancer.

This clone was seen just once. This sequence joins TRBV28 and TRBJ2-3; maybe TRBD2 (6 bases). Germline assignment: CDR1 MDHEN and CDR2 SYDVKM. Trimming shortened V by 4 bases and J by 5 bases, and 25 bases separated the two germline ends. The CDR3 has 18 residues. Here the CDR3 DNA reads TGTGCCAGCAGTTCCCTTATATCCCCCGGGAGACGAGAAGATACGCAGTATTTT. Translated: CASSSLISPGRREDTQYF.

This clone was found a few times. The rearrangement links TRBV6-7 to TRBJ2-1; no clear D gene. TRBV6-7 is flagged as an ORF with uncertain function. The length of the CDR3 is 16 residues. The V gene lost 5 bases and the J gene lost 0 bases, with 14 bases spanning the gap. The CDR3 DNA reads TGTGCCAGCAGTGACACGGGCACGAGCTCCTACAATGAGCAGTTCTTC. Translated: CASSDTGTSSYNEQFF.

This sequence joins TRBV11-3 and TRBJ1-1, with D unresolved. The CDR3 sequence is 15 residues long. CDR1 is SGHNT, CDR2 YENEEA, per germline. The germline V and J ends were trimmed by 3 bases and 2 bases, with 13 bases remaining between them. Here the CDR3 DNA reads TGTGCCAGCAGCTTGGAGGGCAGGCTTAACACTGAAGCTTTCTTT. Amino acid sequence: CASSLEGRLNTEAFF.

This chain connects TRBV5-1 to TRBJ2-3; D possibly corresponds to TRBD1 (7 bases). From germline, CDR1 is SGHRS and CDR2 YFSETQ. The CDR3 consists of 15 residues. The V and J ends lost 3 bases and 4 bases respectively, with 15 bases between them. CDR3: CASSSGRQGSDTQYF. CDR3 sequence (DNA): TGCGCCAGCAGCTCCGGGAGACAGGGTTCAGATACGCAGTATTTT. Full variable domain (rest looked up from reference TRBV5-1 and TRBJ2-3): KAGVTQTPRYLIKTRGQQVTLSCSPISGHRSVSWYQQTPGQGLQFLFEYFSETQRNKGNFPGRFSGRQFSNSRSEMNVSTLELGDSALYLCASSSGRQGSDTQYFGPGTRLTVL.

V is TRBV28 and J is TRBJ1-1; no reliable D call. V was shortened by 2 bases and J by 1 base, with 5 bases between the two germline ends. Germline V lookup: CDR1 MDHEN, CDR2 SYDVKM. This CDR3 is built from 13 residues. Here the CDR3 reads CASSLPQNTEAFF. As DNA, the CDR3 is TGTGCCAGCAGTTTACCTCAGAACACTGAAGCTTTCTTT.

In this sample, this clone turned up a few times. This chain uses TRBV19 with TRBJ1-2; 8 bases match TRBD1. V shed 5 bases and J 8 bases; nucleotides not matched to a gene: 7. This CDR3 contains 13 residues. Germline loops: CDR1 LNHDA, CDR2 SQIVND (reference sequence). CDR3 residues: CASSWDRLGGYTF. In nucleotides, the CDR3 is TGTGCCAGTAGTTGGGACAGGCTGGGGGGCTACACCTTC.

The chain has TRBV28 and TRBJ2-1; 9 positions agree with TRBD2. The V segment lost 5 bases and the J segment 7 bases; nucleotides outside the gene matches: 9. CDR3 length equals 15 residues. The germline V gene encodes CDR1 MDHEN and CDR2 SYDVKM. CDR3 sequence reads: CASSSSGSWVNEQFF. CDR3 in DNA: TGTGCCAGCAGTAGTAGCGGGAGTTGGGTTAATGAGCAGTTCTTC.

This chain uses TRBV23-1 with TRBJ2-5, with unresolved D. TRBV23-1 falls under the ORF class, with uncertain function. This CDR3 has 16 residues. Trimming cost V 1 base and J 4 bases, with 16 bases left between them. DNA for the CDR3: TGCGCCAGCAGTCAATTTAGTATCCCCCCCGGAGAGACCCAGTACTTC. It is translated as CASSQFSIPPGETQYF.

This clone was found a few times. The CDR3 here is CASIQDRRLNTEAFF. The CDR3 coding sequence is TGTGCCAGCATCCAGGACAGGAGATTGAACACTGAAGCTTTCTTT. V is TRBV6-8 and J is TRBJ1-1; 7 bases are shared with TRBD1. Trimming removed 7 bases from V and 0 bases from J; junction bases left unmatched: 8. Germline values: CDR1 MNHGY, CDR2 SAAAGT. This CDR3 has 15 residues.

The chain employs TRBV6-8 and TRBJ1-5; D is possibly TRBD1 (5 bases). V dropped 6 bases and J dropped 5 bases, with 17 bases sitting between them. Looked up from germline, CDR1 is MNHGY and CDR2 is SAAAGT. This CDR3 has 15 amino acids. The chain's CDR3 is CASRSLTVQDQPQHF. The CDR3 DNA follows: TGTGCCAGCAGAAGCCTGACAGTTCAAGATCAGCCCCAGCATTTT.

The rearrangement links TRBV11-3 to TRBJ2-1; TRBD2 aligns across 14 bases. The CDR3 extends over 15 amino acids. The germline gives CDR1 SGHNT, CDR2 YENEEA. V lost 5 bases and J lost 8; bases outside the gene matches: 5. CDR3 bases: TGTGCCAGCAGCGAGGGACTAGCGGGGGAGTATGAGCAGTTCTTC. Encoded protein: CASSEGLAGEYEQFF. The full variable domain, its missing parts supplied by reference TRBV11-3 and TRBJ2-1, is EAGVVQSPRYKIIEKKQPVAFWCNPISGHNTLYWYLQNLGQGPELLIRYENEEAVDDSQLPKDRFSAERLKGVDSTLKIQPAELGDSAVYLCASSEGLAGEYEQFFGPGTRLTVL.

This chain links TRBV5-1 with TRBJ2-3, with 9 bases matching TRBD2. The J segment lost 2 bases and the V segment lost 2 bases, leaving 3 bases of the junction unmatched. Germline V gene sequence: CDR1 SGHRS, CDR2 YFSETQ. There are 15 residues in the CDR3. The CDR3 nucleotides are TGCGCCAGCAGCTTTAGCGGGAGAGCCACAGATACGCAGTATTTT. Its protein is CASSFSGRATDTQYF.

The J gene is TRBJ2-5, the V gene TRBV28; TRBD2 matches at 10 bases. CDR1 and CDR2 from the germline V gene are MDHEN and SYDVKM. The CDR3 has 18 residues. V lost 4 bases to trimming and J lost 1 base; unmatched junction nucleotides: 12. The CDR3 DNA reads TGTGCCAGCAGTTCCCACGGGACTAGCGAACCCCTCCAAGAGACCCAGTACTTC. This sequence encodes CASSSHGTSEPLQETQYF.

The chain joins TRBV29-1 to TRBJ2-1; D gene ambiguous. This CDR3 has 12 residues. V lost 8 bases and J lost 5, with 13 bases in between. Looked up from germline, CDR1 is SQVTM and CDR2 is ANQGSEA. The CDR3 coding sequence is TGCAGCCTCCTCGGACGGAACAATGAGCAGTTCTTC. It specifies CSLLGRNNEQFF.

V is TRBV6-8 and J is TRBJ2-5; D is ambiguous. This CDR3 comprises 15 residues. Trimming left V 6 bases short and J 2 bases short, with 16 bases between. Germline V gene lookup returns CDR1 MNHGY and CDR2 SAAAGT. CDR3 sequence: CASRQRMDAQETQYF. The CDR3 coding sequence is TGTGCCAGCAGACAACGCATGGACGCGCAAGAGACCCAGTACTTC.

This clone is labeled medium-sized. The V call is TRBV11-3, the J call TRBJ2-2, with 7 bases that match TRBD1. CDR1 is SGHNT, CDR2 YENEEA, per germline. This CDR3 contains 18 residues. The trim removed 0 bases at V and 1 base at J, leaving 8 bases unmatched. The CDR3 loop reads CASSLEPLTGMNTGELFF. The CDR3 region has the DNA TGTGCCAGCAGCTTAGAACCCCTGACAGGGATGAACACCGGGGAGCTGTTTTTT.

This chain uses TRBV19 with TRBJ2-2; 14 bases agree with TRBD2. The germline V gene has CDR1 LNHDA and CDR2 SQIVND (reference sequence). The CDR3 spans 16 residues. Losses at the gene ends were 5 bases for V and 5 bases for J; bases not matched to a gene: 4. CDR3 nucleotide sequence: TGTGCCAGTAGTCTCTGGACTAGCGGGAGGACCGGGGAGCTGTTTTTT. Encoded protein: CASSLWTSGRTGELFF.

This clone is termed medium-sized. V is TRBV11-3 and J is TRBJ2-3; TRBD2 might be the D (6 bases). CDR1 is SGHNT, CDR2 YENEEA, per germline. CDR3 length equals 17 residues. Trimming pared 5 bases from V and 8 bases from J, leaving 26 bases between. The CDR3: CASSPVGPSAGVGTQYF. The CDR3 DNA follows: TGTGCCAGCAGCCCCGTGGGGCCTAGCGCTGGGGTTGGTACGCAGTATTTT. Looking up the rest from reference TRBV11-3 and TRBJ2-3 gives the full variable domain: EAGVVQSPRYKIIEKKQPVAFWCNPISGHNTLYWYLQNLGQGPELLIRYENEEAVDDSQLPKDRFSAERLKGVDSTLKIQPAELGDSAVYLCASSPVGPSAGVGTQYFGPGTRLTVL.

This clone was picked up one time. This chain uses TRBV19 with TRBJ2-7, with a possible D match to TRBD1 (6 bases). The CDR3 sequence is 13 residues long. Germline V gene sequence: CDR1 LNHDA, CDR2 SQIVND (reference sequence). Between the trimmed V and J ends, which lost 6 bases and 3 bases, there was a span of 12 bases. DNA for the CDR3: TGTGCCAGTAGGGCAGGGGAGTACTACGAGCAGTACTTC. Amino acids: CASRAGEYYEQYF.

With respect to this clone: One end of the junction is discordant with germline, which a read error may explain. V is TRBV6-8 and J is TRBJ2-3; the match to TRBD2 covers 8 bases. In germline, CDR1 is MNHGY, CDR2 SAAAGT. There are 15 residues in the CDR3. The CDR3 spells CASTPLAGFADTRYF. The CDR3 nucleotides read TGTGCCAGCACCCCCCTAGCGGGTTTTGCAGATACGCGGTATTTT.

J is TRBJ1-5 and V is TRBV29-1; the D is unclear. This CDR3 region has 13 residues. CDR1 is SQVTM and CDR2 is ANQGSEA in the germline V gene. The V end was cut by 1 base, the J end by 6 bases, with 10 bases between. CDR3 in amino acids: CSVEVISGQPQHF. For the CDR3, the DNA is TGCAGCGTTGAAGTCATTTCGGGTCAGCCCCAGCATTTT.

The J gene is TRBJ1-5, the V gene TRBV6-8; D gene uncertain. Deletions cut 7 bases from V and 4 bases from J, with 11 bases between. Germline CDR1 and CDR2: MNHGY and SAAAGT. CDR3 length: 13 amino acids. DNA of the CDR3: TGTGCCAGCACCGAGGACGGGAATCAGCCCCAGCATTTT. It encodes CASTEDGNQPQHF.

This clone was picked up a small number of times. The rearrangement joins TRBV30 to TRBJ2-3; D may be TRBD2 (6 bases). CDR1 and CDR2 (germline): GTSNPN, SVGIG (reference sequence). This CDR3 spans 14 amino acids. CDR3 in amino acids: CPDTDPPLADTQYF. The CDR3 bases are TGTCCCGACACGGACCCCCCTCTAGCGGATACGCAGTATTTT.

The J gene is TRBJ1-5, the V gene TRBV19; D perhaps matches TRBD1 (5 bases). The CDR3 extends over 15 amino acids. V lost 5 bases and J lost 0, with 11 bases in between. Germline assignment: CDR1 LNHDA and CDR2 SQIVND (reference sequence). The CDR3 DNA reads TGTGCCAGTAGTCAAAGACAGATTAGCAATCAGCCCCAGCATTTT. Its protein product is CASSQRQISNQPQHF.

This clone appeared a few times. This chain uses TRBV6-1 with TRBJ1-5; unclear D gene. CDR1 is MNHNS, CDR2 SASEGT, per germline. CDR3 size: 15 residues. Trimming removed 0 bases at V and 3 bases at J, with 9 bases between. CDR3 DNA sequence: TGTGCCAGCAGTGAAGCGGGTCTGAACAATCAGCCCCAGCATTTT. This gives the protein CASSEAGLNNQPQHF.

This chain uses TRBV6-8 with TRBJ1-3; the D is unclear. Trimming removed 5 bases at V and 0 bases at J, with 11 bases between. CDR1 and CDR2 (germline): MNHGY, SAAAGT. This CDR3 contains 15 residues. Written as DNA, the CDR3 is TGTGCCAGCAGTGTGGCCTTCAACTCTGGAAACACCATATATTTT. Protein sequence: CASSVAFNSGNTIYF.

The DNA for the CDR3 is TGCGCCAGCAGCTCAACAGGGTTGGGCACAGATACGCAGTATTTT. This gives the protein CASSSTGLGTDTQYF. The chain combines TRBV5-1 with TRBJ2-3; D is perhaps TRBD1 (6 bases). The V gene's germline CDR1 is SGHRS and CDR2 YFSETQ. Trimming pared 3 bases from V and 1 base from J, leaving 12 bases between. The length of the CDR3 is 15 residues.

This rearrangement joins TRBV19 to TRBJ1-2, with D unclear. This CDR3 is built from 15 residues. The germline V and J ends were trimmed by 5 bases and 6 bases, with 19 bases remaining between them. Germline V gene lookup returns CDR1 LNHDA and CDR2 SQIVND (reference sequence). The CDR3 DNA reads TGTGCCAGTAGTTTGTTACTTAGCACTGGCAATGGCTACACCTTC. Its protein is CASSLLLSTGNGYTF. Full variable domain (rest looked up from reference TRBV19 and TRBJ1-2): DGGITQSPKYLFRKEGQNVTLSCEQNLNHDAMYWYRQDPGQGLRLIYYSQIVNDFQKGDIAEGYSVSREKKESFPLTVTSAQKNPTAFYLCASSLLLSTGNGYTFGSGTRLTVV.

The J gene is TRBJ2-4, the V gene TRBV10-2; the D gene is possibly TRBD1 (6 bases). The CDR3 totals 13 residues. The ends were cut back, 6 bases at V and 5 bases at J, with 11 bases in the middle. Germline V gives CDR1 WSHSY, CDR2 SAAADI. CDR3 protein: CASSTGTQNIQYF. The CDR3 nucleotides are TGCGCCAGCAGCACCGGGACACAAAACATTCAGTACTTC.